A selection of T cell receptor beta chains follows, all from one sample in a study of shared clonotypes between healthy human individuals. Sequencing was performed with immunoSEQ multiplex PCR; in TCRdb, only in-frame clones are kept and a portion is missing. Of more than 2,000,000 clones listed, approximately 93% were seen once; the top ten hold roughly 0.36%. The sequencing input was naive CD4+ T cells from PBMCs. Receptor source: a man younger than 35 in good health. Some clones in this sample may be carry-over from other donors' samples. CDR3s include the opening cysteine and the closing phenylalanine or tryptophan. A D gene is named only where the DNA matches it firmly. Clone size, where shown, is once, few, many, or a class for clones that have expanded.

.	TRBJ2-7	TRBV2	TRBD1	CASSLGTGYEQYF	TGTGCCAGCAGCCTCGGGACAGGCTACGAGCAGTACTTC
.	TRBJ1-1	TRBV28	TRBD1	CASSLGQDRWAFF	TGTGCCAGCAGTTTAGGACAGGACAGGTGGGCTTTCTTT
.	TRBJ2-1	TRBV11-2	.	CASSLFSASYNEQFF	TGTGCCAGCAGCTTATTTTCGGCCTCCTACAATGAGCAGTTCTTC
.	TRBJ2-3	TRBV9	.	CASSTRSTQYF	TGTGCCAGCAGCACGCGGAGTACGCAGTATTTT
.	TRBJ1-1	TRBV12-5	.	CASARDRMNTEAFF	TGTGCTAGTGCCAGAGACAGGATGAACACTGAAGCTTTCTTT
once	TRBJ2-3	TRBV13	.	CASTPTGNTDTQYF	TGTGCCAGCACGCCTACGGGAAACACAGATACGCAGTATTTT
once	TRBJ2-1	TRBV6-4	TRBD2	CASSVLAGEVRNEQFF	TGTGCCAGCAGTGTACTAGCGGGAGAGGTTAGGAATGAGCAGTTCTTC
.	TRBJ2-1	TRBV5-1	TRBD2	CASSFAGGPNEQFF	TGCGCCAGCAGCTTTGCGGGAGGGCCCAATGAGCAGTTCTTC
once	TRBJ1-3	TRBV18	.	CASSLGVVGNTIYF	TGTGCCAGCTCACTGGGAGTGGTCGGAAACACCATATATTTT
few	TRBJ1-4	TRBV7-9	.	CASSLGGQLNEKLFF	TGTGCCAGCAGCTTAGGAGGGCAGCTTAATGAAAAACTGTTTTTT
.	TRBJ2-7	TRBV19	TRBD2	CASSTPGLDNHPYEQYF	TGTGCCAGTAGTACCCCGGGACTAGATAATCACCCCTACGAGCAGTACTTC
.	TRBJ2-5	TRBV7-2	TRBD2	CASSLTSGRIETQYF	TGTGCCAGCAGCCTTACCAGCGGGAGGATAGAGACCCAGTACTTC
.	TRBJ2-1	TRBV7-3	TRBD2	CASSPGLAAYNEQFF	TGTGCCAGCAGCCCCGGACTAGCGGCATACAATGAGCAGTTCTTC
.	TRBJ2-1	TRBV4-1	TRBD2	CASSRYITSGRPYNEQFF	TGCGCCAGCAGCCGCTATATTACTAGCGGGAGGCCTTACAATGAGCAGTTCTTC
.	TRBJ1-6	TRBV6-5	.	CASSYGGANSPLHF	TGTGCCAGCAGTTACGGGGGGGCAAATTCACCCCTCCACTTT
.	TRBJ1-1	TRBV19	.	CASSIRFRGTEAFF	TGTGCCAGTAGTATTCGATTTCGGGGGACTGAAGCTTTCTTT
.	TRBJ1-1	TRBV7-3	TRBD1	CASSPTGGLTEAFF	TGTGCCAGCAGTCCGACAGGGGGCCTCACTGAAGCTTTCTTT
.	TRBJ2-2	TRBV9	.	CASSPGQNTGELFF	TGTGCCAGCAGCCCAGGACAGAACACCGGGGAGCTGTTTTTT
.	TRBJ2-1	TRBV5-1	TRBD2	CASSLQPSGHNEQFF	TGCGCCAGCAGCTTGCAGCCTAGCGGCCACAATGAGCAGTTCTTC
.	TRBJ2-2	TRBV27	.	CASSLRVGKPGELFF	TGTGCCAGCAGCCTCAGGGTGGGCAAGCCTGGGGAGCTGTTTTTT
.	TRBJ1-1	TRBV9	.	CASSVTTANTEAFF	TGTGCCAGCAGCGTAACCACAGCTAACACTGAAGCTTTCTTT
.	TRBJ2-3	TRBV9	.	CASSGLNGRISTDTQYF	TGTGCCAGCAGCGGGCTTAACGGTAGGATTAGCACAGATACGCAGTATTTT
.	TRBJ2-7	TRBV6-1	.	CASSERAALEQYF	TGTGCCAGCAGTGAAAGGGCAGCGCTCGAGCAGTACTTC
.	TRBJ2-1	TRBV6-6	.	CASSPRALYNEQFF	TGTGCCAGCAGCCCCCGGGCCTTATACAATGAGCAGTTCTTC
.	TRBJ2-1	TRBV2	TRBD2	CASRAGTSGSFSEQFF	TGTGCCAGCAGAGCCGGGACTAGCGGGAGTTTCTCCGAGCAGTTCTTC
.	TRBJ1-5	TRBV28	.	CASTPSGRSNQPQHF	TGTGCCAGCACCCCATCAGGGAGGAGCAATCAGCCCCAGCATTTT
.	TRBJ1-1	TRBV5-4	.	CASSWDRNTEAFF	TGTGCCAGCAGCTGGGACCGGAACACTGAAGCTTTCTTT
.	TRBJ2-5	TRBV7-2	.	CASSTRRGYQETQYF	TGTGCCAGCAGCACTCGTCGGGGGTACCAAGAGACCCAGTACTTC
.	TRBJ1-1	TRBV28	.	CASTPIGAGPLNTEAFF	TGTGCCAGCACCCCAATAGGCGCAGGGCCCCTGAACACTGAAGCTTTCTTT
.	TRBJ2-5	TRBV29-1	TRBD1	CSVAKGAIETQYF	TGCAGCGTTGCAAAGGGGGCTATCGAGACCCAGTACTTC
.	TRBJ2-7	TRBV7-2	TRBD2	CASSLVAGGLDEQYF	TGTGCCAGCAGCTTAGTAGCGGGAGGGTTGGATGAGCAGTACTTC
.	TRBJ1-5	TRBV6-1	TRBD1	CASSEKWQGADQPQHF	TGTGCCAGCAGTGAAAAATGGCAGGGGGCGGATCAGCCCCAGCATTTT